The sample holds a few counts of the clone carrying this TCR beta chain. The target antigen is unknown. TCRdb re-called the 5' RACE reads with MiXCR, one entry per CDR3 protein. The sample records roughly 510,000 distinct CDR3 sequences, 17% being singletons. CDR1 is SEHNR and CDR2 is FQNEAQ in the germline V gene (reference sequence). The CDR3 covers 18 residues. Unmatched junction bases numbered 7, after V lost 2 bases and J lost 1 base. This record comes from a study of T-cell memory formation after mild COVID-19. Findings and limits, study-wide: Some SARS-CoV-2-responding clones were already detected in memory before infection. Whereas later expanders leaned CD4+, clones contracting day 15 to 85 showed a balanced CD4/CD8 makeup.

The origin of this receptor is an adult woman who had mild COVID-19 (a few samples of this study predate the infection). Cell type and time point are not known. Sequenced material: PBMCs or a T cell subset sorted from them (not recorded which). V is TRBV7-9 and J is TRBJ2-5; TRBD2 matches 13 bases. The CDR3 DNA is TGTGCCAGCAGCTTACAAAGACTAGCGGGAGGTACCCAAGAGACCCAGTACTTC. It yields the protein CASSLQRLAGGTQETQYF.